This TCR beta chain was identified in a study of spatial heterogeneity in lung cancer. One entry per CDR3 protein, called by TCRdb with MiXCR from the 5' RACE reads. Among 12,000 or so distinct CDR3 sequences listed, more than 14% were seen once. The time point is: sample taken at primary tumor resection. Study-wide results and caveats: Expanded alpha and beta TCR counts within tumors tracked tumor mutation counts.

With V trimmed by 4 bases and J by 4 bases, 8 bases remained unmatched. CDR1 and CDR2 from the germline V gene are MNHNS and SASEGT. This CDR3 comprises 15 residues. This clonotype has a count of ten or more. Its antigen is as yet unknown. The origin of this receptor is a male donor with early-stage non-small cell lung cancer. The chain links TRBV6-1 to TRBJ2-7; 9 bases align to TRBD2. This material consisted of lung tumor tissue, taken at surgery. CDR3 DNA sequence: TGTGCCAGCAGTGCCTGGCGGGGGGGCGGGTACGAGCAGTACTTC. Its translation is CASSAWRGGGYEQYF.